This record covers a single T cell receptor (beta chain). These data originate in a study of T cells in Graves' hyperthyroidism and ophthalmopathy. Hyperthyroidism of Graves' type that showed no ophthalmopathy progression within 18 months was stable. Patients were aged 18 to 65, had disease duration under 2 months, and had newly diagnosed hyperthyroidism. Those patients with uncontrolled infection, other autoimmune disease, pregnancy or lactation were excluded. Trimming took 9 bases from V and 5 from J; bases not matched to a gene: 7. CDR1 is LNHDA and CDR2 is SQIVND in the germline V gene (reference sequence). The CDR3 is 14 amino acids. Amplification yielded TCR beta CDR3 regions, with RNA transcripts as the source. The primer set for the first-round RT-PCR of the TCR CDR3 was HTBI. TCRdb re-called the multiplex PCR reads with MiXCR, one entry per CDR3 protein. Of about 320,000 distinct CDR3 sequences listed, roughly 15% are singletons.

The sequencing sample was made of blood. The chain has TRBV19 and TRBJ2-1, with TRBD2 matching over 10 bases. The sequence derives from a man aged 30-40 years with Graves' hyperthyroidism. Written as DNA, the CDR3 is TGTGCCAGCAAATCCGGGACTAGCGACAATGAGCAGTTCTTC. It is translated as CASKSGTSDNEQFF.